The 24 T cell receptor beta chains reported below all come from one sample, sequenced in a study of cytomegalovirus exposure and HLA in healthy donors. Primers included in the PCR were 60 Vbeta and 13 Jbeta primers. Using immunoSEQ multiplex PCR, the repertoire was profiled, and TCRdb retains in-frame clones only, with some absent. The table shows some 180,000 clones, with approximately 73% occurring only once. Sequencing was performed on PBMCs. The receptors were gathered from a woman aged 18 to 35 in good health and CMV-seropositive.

The CDR3: CVIGGGSADTQYF. The CDR3 nucleotides read TGTGTGATTGGGGGGGGGAGCGCAGATACGCAGTATTTT. The chain carries TRBV2 and TRBJ2-3; 7 bases fit TRBD2. The germline V gene encodes CDR1 SNHLY and CDR2 FYNNEI. This CDR3 is 13 amino acids long.

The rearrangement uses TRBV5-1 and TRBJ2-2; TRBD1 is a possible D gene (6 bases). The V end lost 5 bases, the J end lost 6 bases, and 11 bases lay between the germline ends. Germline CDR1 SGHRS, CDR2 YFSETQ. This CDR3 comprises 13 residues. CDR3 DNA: TGCGCCAGCAGATACAGGGAAGCCGGGGAGCTGTTTTTT. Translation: CASRYREAGELFF.

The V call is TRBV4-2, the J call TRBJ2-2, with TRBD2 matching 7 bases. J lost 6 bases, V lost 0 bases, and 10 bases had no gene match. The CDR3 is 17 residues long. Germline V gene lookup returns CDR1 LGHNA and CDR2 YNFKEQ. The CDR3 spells CASSQDRAGDPSGELFF. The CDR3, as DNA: TGTGCCAGCAGCCAAGACAGGGCGGGGGACCCATCCGGGGAGCTGTTTTTT.

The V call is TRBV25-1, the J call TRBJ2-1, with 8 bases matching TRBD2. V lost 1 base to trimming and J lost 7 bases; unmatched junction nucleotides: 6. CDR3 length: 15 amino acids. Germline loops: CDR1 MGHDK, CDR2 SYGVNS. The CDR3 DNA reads TGTGCCAGCAGTGAATTCGGGGGGGCAGTAAATGAGCAGTTCTTC. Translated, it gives CASSEFGGAVNEQFF.

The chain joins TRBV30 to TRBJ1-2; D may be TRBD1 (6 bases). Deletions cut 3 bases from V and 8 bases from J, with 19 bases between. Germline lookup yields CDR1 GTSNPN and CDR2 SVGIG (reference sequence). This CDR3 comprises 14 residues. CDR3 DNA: TGTGCCTGGAGCGGGAAGTGGGGGGGCGAGGGCTACACCTTC. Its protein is CAWSGKWGGEGYTF.

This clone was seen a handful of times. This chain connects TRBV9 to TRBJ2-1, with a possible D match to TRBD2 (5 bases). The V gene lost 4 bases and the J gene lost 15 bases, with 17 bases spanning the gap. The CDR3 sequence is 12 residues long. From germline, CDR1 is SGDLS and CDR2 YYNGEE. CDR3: CASSPSPSSWFF. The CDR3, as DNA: TGTGCCAGCAGCCCGTCACCTAGCTCATGGTTCTTC.

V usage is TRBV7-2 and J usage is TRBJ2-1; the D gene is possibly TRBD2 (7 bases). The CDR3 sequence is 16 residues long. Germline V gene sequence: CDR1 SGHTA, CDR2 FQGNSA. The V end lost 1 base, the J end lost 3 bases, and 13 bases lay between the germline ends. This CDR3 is CASSLGGGPFYNEQFF. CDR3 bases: TGTGCCAGCAGCTTAGGGGGGGGCCCTTTCTACAATGAGCAGTTCTTC.

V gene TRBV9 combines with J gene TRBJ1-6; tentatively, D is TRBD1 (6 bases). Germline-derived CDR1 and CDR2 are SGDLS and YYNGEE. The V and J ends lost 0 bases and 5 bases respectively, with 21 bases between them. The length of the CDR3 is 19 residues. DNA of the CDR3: TGTGCCAGCAGCGTAGATGTGAAGAGGGGGGGGCTAGATAATTCACCCCTCCACTTT. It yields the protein CASSVDVKRGGLDNSPLHF.

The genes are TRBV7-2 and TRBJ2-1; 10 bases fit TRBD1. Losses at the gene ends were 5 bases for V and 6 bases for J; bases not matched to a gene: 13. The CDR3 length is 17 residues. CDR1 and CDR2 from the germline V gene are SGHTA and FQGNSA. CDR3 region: CASSLVSRGQGLNEQFF. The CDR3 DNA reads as TGTGCCAGCAGCCTAGTTAGTAGGGGACAGGGGCTCAATGAGCAGTTCTTC.

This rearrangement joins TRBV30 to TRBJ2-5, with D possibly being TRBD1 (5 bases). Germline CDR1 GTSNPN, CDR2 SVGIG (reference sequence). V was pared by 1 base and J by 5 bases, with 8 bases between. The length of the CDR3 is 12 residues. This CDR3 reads CAWSAGSETQYF. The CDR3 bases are TGTGCCTGGAGTGCAGGGTCGGAGACCCAGTACTTC.

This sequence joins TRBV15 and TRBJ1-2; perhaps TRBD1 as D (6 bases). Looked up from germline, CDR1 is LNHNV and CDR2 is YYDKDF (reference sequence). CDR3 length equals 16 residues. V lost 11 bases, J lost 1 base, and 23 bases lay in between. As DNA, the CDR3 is TGTGCCCGACCGTCGATAATGGACAGCCTTAACTATGGCTACACCTTC. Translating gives CARPSIMDSLNYGYTF.

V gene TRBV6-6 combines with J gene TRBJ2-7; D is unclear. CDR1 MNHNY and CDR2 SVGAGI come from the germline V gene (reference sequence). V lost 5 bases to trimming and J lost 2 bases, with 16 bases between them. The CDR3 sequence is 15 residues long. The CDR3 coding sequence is TGTGCCAGCAGTGGCGAATTGGTCGCGGCCTACGAGCAGTACTTC. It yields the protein CASSGELVAAYEQYF.

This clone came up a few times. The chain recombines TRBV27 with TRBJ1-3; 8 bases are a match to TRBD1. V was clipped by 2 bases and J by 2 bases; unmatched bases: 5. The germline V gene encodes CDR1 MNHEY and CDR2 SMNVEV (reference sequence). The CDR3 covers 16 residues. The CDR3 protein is CASSLGTGLAGNTIYF. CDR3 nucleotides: TGTGCCAGCAGTTTAGGGACAGGCTTGGCTGGAAACACCATATATTTT.

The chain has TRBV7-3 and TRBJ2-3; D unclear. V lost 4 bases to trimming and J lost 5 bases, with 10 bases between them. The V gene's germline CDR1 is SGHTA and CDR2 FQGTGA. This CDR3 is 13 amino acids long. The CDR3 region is CASSSSVRDTQYF. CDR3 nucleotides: TGTGCCAGCAGCTCGTCCGTCAGAGATACGCAGTATTTT.

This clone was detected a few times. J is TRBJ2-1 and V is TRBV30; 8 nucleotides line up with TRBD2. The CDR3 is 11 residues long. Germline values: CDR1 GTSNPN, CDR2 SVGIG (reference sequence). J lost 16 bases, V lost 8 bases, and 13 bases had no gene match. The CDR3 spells CAGVVAGTGFF. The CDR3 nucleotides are TGTGCCGGGGTCGTAGCGGGGACCGGTTTCTTC.

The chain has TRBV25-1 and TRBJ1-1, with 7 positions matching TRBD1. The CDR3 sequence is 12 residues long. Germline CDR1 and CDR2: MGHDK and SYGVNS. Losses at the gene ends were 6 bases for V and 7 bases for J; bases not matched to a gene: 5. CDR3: CASRDGDSEAFF. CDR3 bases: TGTGCCAGCAGGGATGGGGACAGTGAAGCTTTCTTT.

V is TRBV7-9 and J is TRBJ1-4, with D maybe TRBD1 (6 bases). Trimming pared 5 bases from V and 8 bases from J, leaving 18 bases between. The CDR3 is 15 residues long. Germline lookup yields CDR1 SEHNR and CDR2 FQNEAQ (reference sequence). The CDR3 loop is CASSPRQVPREKLFF. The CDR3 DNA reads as TGTGCCAGCAGCCCAAGACAGGTCCCTCGGGAAAAACTGTTTTTT.

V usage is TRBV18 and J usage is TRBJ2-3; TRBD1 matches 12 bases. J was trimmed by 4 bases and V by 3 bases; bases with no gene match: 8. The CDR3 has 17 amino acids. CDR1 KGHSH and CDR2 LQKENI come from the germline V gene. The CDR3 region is CASSPGQGALDADTQYF. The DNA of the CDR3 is TGTGCCAGCTCACCGGGACAGGGGGCGCTAGACGCAGATACGCAGTATTTT.

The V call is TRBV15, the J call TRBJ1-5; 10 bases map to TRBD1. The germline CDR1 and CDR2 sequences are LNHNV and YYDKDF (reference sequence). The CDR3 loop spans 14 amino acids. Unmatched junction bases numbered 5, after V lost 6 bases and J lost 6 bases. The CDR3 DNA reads TGTGCCACCAGGGACAGGGGGGCTACTCAGCCCCAGCATTTT. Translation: CATRDRGATQPQHF.

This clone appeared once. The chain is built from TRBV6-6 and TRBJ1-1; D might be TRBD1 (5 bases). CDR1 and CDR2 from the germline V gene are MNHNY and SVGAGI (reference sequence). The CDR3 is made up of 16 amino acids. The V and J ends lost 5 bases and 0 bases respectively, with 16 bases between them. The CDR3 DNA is TGTGCCAGCAGTACCCTAATGACAGCAATGAACACTGAAGCTTTCTTT. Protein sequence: CASSTLMTAMNTEAFF.

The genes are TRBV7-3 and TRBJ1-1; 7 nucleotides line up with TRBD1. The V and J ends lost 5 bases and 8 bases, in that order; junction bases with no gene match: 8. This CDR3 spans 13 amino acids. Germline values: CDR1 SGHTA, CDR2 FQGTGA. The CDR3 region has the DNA TGTGCCAGCAGCGGGGGACAGATTGCCGAAGCTTTCTTT. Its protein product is CASSGGQIAEAFF.

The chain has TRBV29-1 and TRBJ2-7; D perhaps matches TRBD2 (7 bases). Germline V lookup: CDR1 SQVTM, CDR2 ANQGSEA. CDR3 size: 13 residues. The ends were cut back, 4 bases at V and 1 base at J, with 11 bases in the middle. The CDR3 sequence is CSVGGGVSYEQYF. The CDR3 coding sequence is TGCAGCGTTGGAGGGGGGGTTTCCTACGAGCAGTACTTC.

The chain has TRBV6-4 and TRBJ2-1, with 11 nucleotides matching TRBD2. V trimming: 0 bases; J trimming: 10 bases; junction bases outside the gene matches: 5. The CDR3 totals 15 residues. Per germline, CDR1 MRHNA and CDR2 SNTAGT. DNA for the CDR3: TGTGCCAGCAGTGACTCAGCTAGCGGGGGGCGAGAGCAGTTCTTC. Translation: CASSDSASGGREQFF.

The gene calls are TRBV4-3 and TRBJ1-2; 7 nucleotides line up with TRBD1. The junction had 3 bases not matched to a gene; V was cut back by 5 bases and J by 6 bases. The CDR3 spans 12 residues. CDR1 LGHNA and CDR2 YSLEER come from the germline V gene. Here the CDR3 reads CASSETGHGYTF. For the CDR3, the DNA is TGCGCCAGCAGCGAGACAGGGCATGGCTACACCTTC.